This T cell receptor (beta chain) was observed in a study of OX40 agonist ivuxolimab in advanced cancers. With regard to the full study: Ivuxolimab was a fully human IgG2 agonistic monoclonal antibody targeting the costimulatory receptor OX40 (CD134). Intravenous ivuxolimab was administered to patients every 2 weeks at six dose levels: 0.01, 0.1, 0.3, 1.5, 3 and 10 mg/kg. Three dose-escalation patients achieved partial responses, one with hepatocellular carcinoma and two with cutaneous melanoma. Prior anti-PD-1, anti-PD-L1 or anti-CTLA-4 therapy was permitted, and checkpoint inhibitors had been received by less than 45% of dose-escalation patients. Peripheral TCRbeta sequencing was intended to test whether TCR sequence diversity was altered and clonal T-cell expansion was caused by ivuxolimab. The paper reports the monotherapy dose-escalation portion (N of about 54 patients) of the phase I ivuxolimab trial. In the dose-escalation cohort, 75% to 85% of patients were male, and the mean age was approximately 60 years with a range of about 23 to 79. Of the approximately 50 dose-escalation patients, hepatocellular carcinoma was present in approximately 20, melanoma in around 15, renal cell carcinoma in 9 and head and neck cancer in 9. Results and caveats for the whole study, not just this receptor: Low levels of normalized T-cell clonal expansion were also seen in some nonresponding patients. Clonal expansion of both CD4+ and CD8+ blood T cells was observed from baseline to week 6 at doses 0.1 to 3.0 mg/kg. In the 0.1-3.0 mg/kg groups, partial responders were among the patients with the lowest normalized peripheral clonal expansion, particularly in CD8+ T cells. The antigen specificity of the clonally expanded peripheral T cells was not determined. After ivuxolimab, expanded clones were on average more numerous among CD8+ T cells than among CD4+ T cells.

Based on the germline V gene, the CDR1 and CDR2 sequences are SGHRS and YFSETQ. The V end loses 3 bases and the J end loses 3 bases, and a stretch of 15 bases separates them. Taken from cysteine to phenylalanine, the CDR3 has 16 residues. The DNA shown is the 48-base CDR3, in frame from base 1. In its sample, this clone was seen once. Its cognate antigen has yet to be identified. No qualities accompany the bases; no much larger clone lies one base away. To sequence the TCRbeta CDR3 region, genomic DNA was isolated from the sorted cells. The immunoSEQ Assay was used for sequencing of TCRbeta CDR3 regions. In its TCRdb copy, this immuneACCESS table keeps in-frame sequences only and misses some clones. Where compared with another copy, unresolved V genes explain less than half of these, and the others have no known cause. The table for this sample lists approximately 24,000 clones; 80% to 85% of them were counted only once. The ten largest clones take up roughly 15% of the sample.

The trial excluded patients who had a history of autoimmune disease or were on systemic immunosuppression. Peripheral blood for TCR sequencing was collected from all dose cohorts at baseline, on cycle 4 day 1, and on cycle 7 day 1. The samples were taken from a phase I, first-in-human, multicenter, open-label dose-escalation trial of ivuxolimab. Adults with locally advanced or metastatic head and neck squamous cell, hepatocellular, melanoma or renal cell carcinoma were enrolled in the trial. Before TCR sequencing, CD4+ T cells and CD8+ T cells were sorted from peripheral blood as separate populations.

Material: CD4+ or CD8+ T cells sorted from blood, obtained in a trial of the OX40 agonist ivuxolimab. This TCR was recovered from an adult with an advanced solid tumor such as melanoma, head and neck, liver or kidney cancer. The sequence links TRBV5-1 to TRBJ2-2, with a tentative D gene TRBD2 over 7 matching bases. The CDR3 protein sequence reads: CASSSPSGGDTGELFF. The DNA sequence is given as TGCGCCAGCAGCTCCCCGTCGGGGGGCGACACCGGGGAGCTGTTTTTT.